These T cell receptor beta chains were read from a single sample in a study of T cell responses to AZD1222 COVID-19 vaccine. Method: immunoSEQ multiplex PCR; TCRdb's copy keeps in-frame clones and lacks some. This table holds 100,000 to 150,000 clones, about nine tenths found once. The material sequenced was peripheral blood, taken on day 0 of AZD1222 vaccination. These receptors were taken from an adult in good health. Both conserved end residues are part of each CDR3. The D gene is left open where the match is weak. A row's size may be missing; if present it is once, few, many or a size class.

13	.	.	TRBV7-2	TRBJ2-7	TGTGCCAGCAGCTTAGCGAAGGGCTACGAGCAGTACTTC	CASSLAKGYEQYF
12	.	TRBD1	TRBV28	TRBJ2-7	TGTGCCAGCAGAAAGACAGGGGGCGAGCAGTACTTC	CASRKTGGEQYF
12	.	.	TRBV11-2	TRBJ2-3	TGTGCCAGCAGCTTAGTAGTAGATACGCAGTATTTT	CASSLVVDTQYF
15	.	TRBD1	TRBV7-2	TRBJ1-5	TGTGCCAGCAGCTTAAAGTACAGGGGAAATCAGCCCCAGCATTTT	CASSLKYRGNQPQHF
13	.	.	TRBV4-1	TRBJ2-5	TGCGCCAGCAGCCGAGCAAGCCAAGAGACCCAGTACTTC	CASSRASQETQYF
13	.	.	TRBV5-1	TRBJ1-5	TGCGCCAGCTCCGAGGGGAACGGTCAGCCCCAGCATTTT	CASSEGNGQPQHF
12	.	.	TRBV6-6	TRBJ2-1	TGTGCCAGCAGTTTCACTGACAATGAGCAGTTCTTC	CASSFTDNEQFF
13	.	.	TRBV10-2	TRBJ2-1	TGCGCCAGCAGTGGGAGTACCTACAATGAGCAGTTCTTC	CASSGSTYNEQFF
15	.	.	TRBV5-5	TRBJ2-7	TGTGCCAGCAGCTTGGTTTATTTTGGGCAGGACGAGCAGTACTTC	CASSLVYFGQDEQYF
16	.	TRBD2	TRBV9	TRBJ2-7	TGTGCCAGCAGCGTAGGCGGGGGGATTAGCTCCTACGAGCAGTACTTC	CASSVGGGISSYEQYF
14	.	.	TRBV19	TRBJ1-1	TGTGCCAGTAGCTGGCGGGGATCAAACACTGAAGCTTTCTTT	CASSWRGSNTEAFF
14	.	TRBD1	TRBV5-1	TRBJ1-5	TGCGCCAGCAGCTGGGGGACAGGGGATCAGCCCCAGCATTTT	CASSWGTGDQPQHF
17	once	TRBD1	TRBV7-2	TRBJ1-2	TGTGCCAGCAGCTTAGCCAGGGACAGGAGGGGGAACTATGGCTACACCTTC	CASSLARDRRGNYGYTF
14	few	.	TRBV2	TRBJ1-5	TGTGCCAGCAGACTCAGAGAAGAGAATCAGCCCCAGCATTTT	CASRLREENQPQHF
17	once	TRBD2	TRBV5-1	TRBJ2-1	TGCGCCAGCAGCTGGGGGCCTGCTAGCGGGGGAACGAATGAGCAGTTCTTC	CASSWGPASGGTNEQFF
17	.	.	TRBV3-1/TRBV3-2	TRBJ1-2	TGTGCCAGCAGCCAAGATATCAAAAGGCGATCGTATGGGGGCTACACCTTC	CASSQDIKRRSYGGYTF
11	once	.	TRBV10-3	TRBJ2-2	TGTGCCATCAGTGAGAGTAGGGAGCTGTTTTTT	CAISESRELFF
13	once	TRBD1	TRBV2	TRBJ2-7	TGTGCCAGCAGTCTAACAGGGGGCTACGAGCAGTACTTC	CASSLTGGYEQYF
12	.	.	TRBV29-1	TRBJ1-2	TGCAGCGTTGCTGACAACTACTATGGCTACACCTTC	CSVADNYYGYTF
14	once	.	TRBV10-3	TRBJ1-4	TGTGCCATCAGGGACTTGGGCCGTAATGAAAAACTGTTTTTT	CAIRDLGRNEKLFF
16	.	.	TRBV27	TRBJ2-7	TGTGCCAGCAGTTTATCGAGGCGCGATTTCCGTGGGGAGCAGTACTTC	CASSLSRRDFRGEQYF
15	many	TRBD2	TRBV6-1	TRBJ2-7	TGTGCCAGCAGTGAACTAGCGGGGGGCTCCTACGAGCAGTACTTC	CASSELAGGSYEQYF
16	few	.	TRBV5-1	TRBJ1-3	TGCGCCAGCAGCTTGGCCGCAGGAGACTCTGGAAACACCATATATTTT	CASSLAAGDSGNTIYF
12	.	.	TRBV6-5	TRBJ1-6	TGTGCCAGCAGTTACAACAATTCACCCCTCCACTTT	CASSYNNSPLHF
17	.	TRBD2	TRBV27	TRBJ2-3	TGTGCCAGCAGTTTACCAGCGGGGGTATGGAGCACAGATACGCAGTATTTT	CASSLPAGVWSTDTQYF
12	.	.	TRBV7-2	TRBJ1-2	TGTGCCAGCAGCTTAGAAGGGTATGGCTACACCTTC	CASSLEGYGYTF
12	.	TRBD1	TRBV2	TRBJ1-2	TGTGCCAGCAGTGAACAGGGGGCTGGCTACACCTTC	CASSEQGAGYTF
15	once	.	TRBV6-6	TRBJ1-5	TGTGCCAGCAGTTCCCAGACAGGCTACAATCAGCCCCAGCATTTT	CASSSQTGYNQPQHF
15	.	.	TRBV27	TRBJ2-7	TGTGCCAGCAGTATCAGGTCCTCGTATACCTACGAGCAGTACTTC	CASSIRSSYTYEQYF
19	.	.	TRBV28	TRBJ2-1	TGTGCCAGCAGTTCGGGACAGGTTACAGCGGGGGGTTATTACAATGAGCAGTTCTTC	CASSSGQVTAGGYYNEQFF
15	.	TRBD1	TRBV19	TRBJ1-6	TGTGCCAGTGTGGACAGGAGGATGTATAATTCACCCCTCCACTTT	CASVDRRMYNSPLHF
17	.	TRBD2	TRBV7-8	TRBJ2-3	TGTGCCAGCAGCCCCTTACGGACTAGCGGGGACACAGATACGCAGTATTTT	CASSPLRTSGDTDTQYF
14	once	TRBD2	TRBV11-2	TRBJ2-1	TGTGCCAGCAGCTCCCGGACTAGAGTCGATGAGCAGTTCTTC	CASSSRTRVDEQFF
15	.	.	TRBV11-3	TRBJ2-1	TGTGCCAGCAGCTTATCCTCGACAGCTTACAATGAGCAGTTCTTC	CASSLSSTAYNEQFF
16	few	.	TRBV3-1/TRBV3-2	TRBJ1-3	TGTGCCAGCAGCTGGGGACCGAACTACTCTGGAAACACCATATATTTT	CASSWGPNYSGNTIYF
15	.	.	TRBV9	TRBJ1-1	TGTGCCAGCAGCGTTGGAGGGGCGGTGAACACTGAAGCTTTCTTT	CASSVGGAVNTEAFF
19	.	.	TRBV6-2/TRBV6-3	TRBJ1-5	TGTGCCAGCAGTCCGCAAGCGAGAACCTCAGGGAGATACAATCAGCCCCAGCATTTT	CASSPQARTSGRYNQPQHF
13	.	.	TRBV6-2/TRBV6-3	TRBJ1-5	TGTGCCAGCAGTTATTTTGGGAATCAGCCCCAGCATTTT	CASSYFGNQPQHF
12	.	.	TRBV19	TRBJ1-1	TGTGCCAGTAACCGCGGAAAGGCTGAAGCTTTCTTT	CASNRGKAEAFF
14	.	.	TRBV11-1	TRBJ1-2	TGTGCCAGCAGCCCCTTTCGGGACGTGGGCGGCTACACCTTC	CASSPFRDVGGYTF
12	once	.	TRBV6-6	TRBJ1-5	TGTGCCAGCAACCCGGGGGGGGGAGCCCAGCATTTT	CASNPGGGAQHF
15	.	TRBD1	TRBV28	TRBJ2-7	TGTGCCAGCAGTAAACACAGGGGAAGAGAGGACGAGCAGTACTTC	CASSKHRGREDEQYF